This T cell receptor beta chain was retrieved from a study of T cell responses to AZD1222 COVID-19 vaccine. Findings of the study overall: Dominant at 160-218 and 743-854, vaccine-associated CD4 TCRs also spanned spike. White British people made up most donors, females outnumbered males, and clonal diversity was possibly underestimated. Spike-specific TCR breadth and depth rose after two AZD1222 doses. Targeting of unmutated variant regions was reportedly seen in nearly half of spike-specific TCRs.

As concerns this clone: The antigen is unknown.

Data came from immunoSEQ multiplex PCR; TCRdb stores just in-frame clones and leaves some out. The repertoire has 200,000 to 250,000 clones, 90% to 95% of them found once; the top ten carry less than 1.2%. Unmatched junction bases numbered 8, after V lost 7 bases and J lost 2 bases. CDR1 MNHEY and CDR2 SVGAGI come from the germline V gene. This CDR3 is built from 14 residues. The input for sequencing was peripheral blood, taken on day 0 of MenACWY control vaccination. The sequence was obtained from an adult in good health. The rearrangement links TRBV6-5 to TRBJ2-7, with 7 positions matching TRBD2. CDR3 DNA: TGTGCCAGCACCTCGTCTAGCGGACCCTACGAGCAGTACTTC. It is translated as CASTSSSGPYEQYF.